Described below is a single T cell receptor (beta chain) sequence and its context. Its specificity is not known. This CDR3 is 14 amino acids long. V lost 4 bases and J 1 base, leaving 11 bases between the germline ends. The V gene's germline CDR1 is SGDLS and CDR2 YYNGEE. Tumor tissue was taken before any definitive surgery or chemotherapy was given. The data belong to a study of high-grade serous ovarian cancer treatment subgroups. General study results and limits: Repertoire analysis covered CDR3 alone, not CDR1 or CDR2. TCR relatedness rose with neoantigen level and trended with mutation load. Bulk tumor TCR sequencing gave no spatial information. Tumors within one patient showed repertoire similarity of roughly 0.1 to 0.8.

Using immunoSEQ multiplex PCR, the repertoire was profiled, and TCRdb retains in-frame clones only, with some absent. The data hold some 27,000 clones, with 84% observed a single time. What was sequenced was tumor tissue. This chain links TRBV9 with TRBJ1-1; a possible D gene is TRBD1 (6 bases). This clonotype was obtained from a human donor with high-grade serous ovarian cancer. CDR3 loop: CASSPPGQNTEAFF. CDR3 nucleotide sequence: TGTGCCAGCAGCCCTCCGGGACAGAACACTGAAGCTTTCTTT.